Sequencing of this T cell receptor (beta chain) was carried out in a study of T cell changes during pregnancy in multiple sclerosis. Assay: immunoSEQ multiplex PCR; the TCRdb copy retains only in-frame clones and omits some. The sample carries just over 90,000 clones, 91% recorded once. The V segment lost 3 bases and the J segment 2 bases; nucleotides outside the gene matches: 9. The CDR3 totals 18 residues. The germline gives CDR1 PRHDT, CDR2 FYEKMQ (reference sequence). The chain is built from TRBV13 and TRBJ2-4; TRBD1 aligns across 11 bases. The source of this sequence is a female donor in good health, enrolled as a control in a pregnancy study. The sequenced sample was peripheral blood, obtained after pregnancy. CDR3 amino acids: CASSLLGTGGLPKNIQYF. The CDR3 DNA reads as TGTGCCAGCAGCTTGTTGGGGACAGGGGGGCTACCCAAAAACATTCAGTACTTC.